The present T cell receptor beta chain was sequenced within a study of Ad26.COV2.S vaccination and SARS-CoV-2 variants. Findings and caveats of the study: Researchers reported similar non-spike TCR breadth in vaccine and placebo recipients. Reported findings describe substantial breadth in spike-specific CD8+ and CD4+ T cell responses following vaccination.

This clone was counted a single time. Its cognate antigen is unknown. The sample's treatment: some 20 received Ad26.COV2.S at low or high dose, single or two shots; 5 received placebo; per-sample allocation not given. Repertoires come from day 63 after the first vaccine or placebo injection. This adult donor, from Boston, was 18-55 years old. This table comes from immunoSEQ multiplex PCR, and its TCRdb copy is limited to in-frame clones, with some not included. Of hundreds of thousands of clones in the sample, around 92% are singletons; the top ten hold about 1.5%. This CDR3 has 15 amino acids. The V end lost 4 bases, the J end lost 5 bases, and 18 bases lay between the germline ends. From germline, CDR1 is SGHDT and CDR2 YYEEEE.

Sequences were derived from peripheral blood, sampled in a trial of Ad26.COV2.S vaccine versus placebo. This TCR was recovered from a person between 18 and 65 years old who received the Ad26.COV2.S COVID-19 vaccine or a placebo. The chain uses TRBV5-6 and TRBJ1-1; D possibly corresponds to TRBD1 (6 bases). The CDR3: CASSPLVGAQTEAFF. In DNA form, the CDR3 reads TGTGCCAGCAGCCCACTGGTGGGGGCGCAGACTGAAGCTTTCTTT. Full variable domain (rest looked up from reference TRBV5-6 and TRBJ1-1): DAGVTQSPTHLIKTRGQQVTLRCSPKSGHDTVSWYQQALGQGPQFIFQYYEEEERQRGNFPDRFSGHQFPNYSSELNVNALLLGDSALYLCASSPLVGAQTEAFFGQGTRLTVV.